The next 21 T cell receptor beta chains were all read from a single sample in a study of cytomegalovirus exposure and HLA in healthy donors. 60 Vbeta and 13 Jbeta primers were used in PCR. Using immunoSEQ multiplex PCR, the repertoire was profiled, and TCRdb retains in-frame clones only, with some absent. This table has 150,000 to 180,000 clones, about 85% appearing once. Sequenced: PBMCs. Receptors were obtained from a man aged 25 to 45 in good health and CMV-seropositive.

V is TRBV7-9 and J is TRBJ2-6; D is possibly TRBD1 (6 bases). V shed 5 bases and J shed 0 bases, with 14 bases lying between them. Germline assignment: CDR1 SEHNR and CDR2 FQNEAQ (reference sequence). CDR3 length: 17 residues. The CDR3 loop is CASSLSQGTSGANVLTF. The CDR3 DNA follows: TGTGCCAGCAGCCTTTCACAGGGCACCTCTGGGGCCAACGTCCTGACTTTC.

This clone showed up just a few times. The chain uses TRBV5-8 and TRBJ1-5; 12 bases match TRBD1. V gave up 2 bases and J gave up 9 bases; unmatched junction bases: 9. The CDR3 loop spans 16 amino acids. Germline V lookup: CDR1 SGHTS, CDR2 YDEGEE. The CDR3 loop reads CASSLGTGGSGGPQHF. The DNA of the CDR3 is TGTGCCAGCAGCTTAGGGACAGGGGGCTCAGGGGGGCCCCAGCATTTT.

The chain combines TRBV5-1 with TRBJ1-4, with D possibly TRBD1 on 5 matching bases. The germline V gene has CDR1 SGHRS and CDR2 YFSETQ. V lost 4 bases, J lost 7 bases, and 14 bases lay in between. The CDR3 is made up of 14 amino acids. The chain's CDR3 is CASSLPDKGEKLFF. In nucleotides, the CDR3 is TGCGCCAGCAGCCTGCCGGACAAGGGTGAAAAACTGTTTTTT.

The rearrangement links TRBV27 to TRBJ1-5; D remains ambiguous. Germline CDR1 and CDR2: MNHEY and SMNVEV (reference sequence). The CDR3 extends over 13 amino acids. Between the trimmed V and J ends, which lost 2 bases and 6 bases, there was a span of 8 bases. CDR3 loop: CASSLGGFQPQHF. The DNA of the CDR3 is TGTGCCAGCAGTTTAGGAGGGTTTCAGCCCCAGCATTTT.

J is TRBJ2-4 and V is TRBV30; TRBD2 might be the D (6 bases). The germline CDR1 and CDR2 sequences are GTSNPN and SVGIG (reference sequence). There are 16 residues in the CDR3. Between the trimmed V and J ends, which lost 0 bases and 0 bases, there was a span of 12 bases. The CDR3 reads CAWSVRRTIAKNIQYF. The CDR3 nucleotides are TGTGCCTGGAGTGTAAGGCGGACTATAGCCAAAAACATTCAGTACTTC.

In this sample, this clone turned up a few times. For the CDR3, the DNA is TGTGCCACCAGCCCACAGTGGGGACAGGGGGCTCAGGGCTACACCTTC. It specifies CATSPQWGQGAQGYTF. The gene calls are TRBV15 and TRBJ1-2, with 12 bases fitting TRBD1. V shed 5 bases, J shed 8 bases, and the junction held 12 bases outside the gene matches. The germline V gene encodes CDR1 LNHNV and CDR2 YYDKDF (reference sequence). CDR3 length equals 16 residues.

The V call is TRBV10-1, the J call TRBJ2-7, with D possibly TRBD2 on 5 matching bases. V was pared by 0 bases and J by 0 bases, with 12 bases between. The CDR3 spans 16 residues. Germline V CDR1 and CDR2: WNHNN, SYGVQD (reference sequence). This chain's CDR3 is CASSESEAAVSYEQYF. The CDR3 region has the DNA TGCGCCAGCAGTGAGTCGGAGGCGGCAGTCTCCTACGAGCAGTACTTC.

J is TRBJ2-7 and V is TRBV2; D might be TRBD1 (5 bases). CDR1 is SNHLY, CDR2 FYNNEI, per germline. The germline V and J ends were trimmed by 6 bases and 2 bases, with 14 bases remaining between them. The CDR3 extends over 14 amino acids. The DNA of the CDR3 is TGTGCCAGCAGGCAGGGATTGGAGACCTACGAGCAGTACTTC. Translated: CASRQGLETYEQYF.

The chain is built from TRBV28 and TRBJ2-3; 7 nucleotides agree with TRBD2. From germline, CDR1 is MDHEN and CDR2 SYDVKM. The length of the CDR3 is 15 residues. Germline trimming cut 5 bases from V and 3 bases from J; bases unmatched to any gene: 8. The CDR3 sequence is CASSVISGRTDTQYF. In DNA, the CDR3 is TGTGCCAGCAGTGTAATTAGCGGGCGGACAGATACGCAGTATTTT. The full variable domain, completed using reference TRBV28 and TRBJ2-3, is DVKVTQSSRYLVKRTGEKVFLECVQDMDHENMFWYRQDPGLGLRLIYFSYDVKMKEKGDIPEGYSVSREKKERFSLILESASTNQTSMYLCASSVISGRTDTQYFGPGTRLTVL.

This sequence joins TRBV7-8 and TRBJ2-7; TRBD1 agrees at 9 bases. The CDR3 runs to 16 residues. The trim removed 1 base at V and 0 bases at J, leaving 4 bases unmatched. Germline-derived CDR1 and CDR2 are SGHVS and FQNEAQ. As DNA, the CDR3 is TGTGCCAGCAGCTTAGGGAACAGGGGGCTCTCCTACGAGCAGTACTTC. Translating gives CASSLGNRGLSYEQYF.

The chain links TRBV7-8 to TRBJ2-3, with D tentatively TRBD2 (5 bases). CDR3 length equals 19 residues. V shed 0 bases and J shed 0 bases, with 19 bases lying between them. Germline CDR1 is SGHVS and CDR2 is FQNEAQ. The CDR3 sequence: CASSLANVRLADSTDTQYF. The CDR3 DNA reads TGTGCCAGCAGCTTAGCTAACGTGCGGCTAGCCGATAGCACAGATACGCAGTATTTT.

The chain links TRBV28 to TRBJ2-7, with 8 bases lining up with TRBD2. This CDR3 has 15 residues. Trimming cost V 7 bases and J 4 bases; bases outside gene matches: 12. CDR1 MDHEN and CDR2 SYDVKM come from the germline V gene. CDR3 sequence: CASTPPQRESYEQYF. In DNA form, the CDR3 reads TGTGCCAGCACTCCCCCACAGCGGGAGAGTTACGAGCAGTACTTC.

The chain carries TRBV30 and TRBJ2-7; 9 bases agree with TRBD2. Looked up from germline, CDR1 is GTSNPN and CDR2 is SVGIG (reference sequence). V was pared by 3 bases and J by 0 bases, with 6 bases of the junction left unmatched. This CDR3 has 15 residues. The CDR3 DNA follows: TGTGCCTGGAGCCGAAGCGGGGGGTTCTCCTACGAGCAGTACTTC. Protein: CAWSRSGGFSYEQYF.

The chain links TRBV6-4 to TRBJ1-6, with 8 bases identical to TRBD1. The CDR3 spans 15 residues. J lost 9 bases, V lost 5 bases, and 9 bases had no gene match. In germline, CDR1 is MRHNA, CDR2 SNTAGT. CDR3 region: CASSLIGQGSSPLHF. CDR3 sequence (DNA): TGTGCCAGCAGTTTGATAGGACAGGGTAGTTCACCCCTCCACTTT.

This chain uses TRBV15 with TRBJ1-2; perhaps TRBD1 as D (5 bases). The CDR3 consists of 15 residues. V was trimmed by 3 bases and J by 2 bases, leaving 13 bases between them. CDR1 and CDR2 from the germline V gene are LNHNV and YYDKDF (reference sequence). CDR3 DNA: TGTGCCACCAGCAGTCAGGACATATGGAACTATGGCTACACCTTC. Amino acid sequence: CATSSQDIWNYGYTF.

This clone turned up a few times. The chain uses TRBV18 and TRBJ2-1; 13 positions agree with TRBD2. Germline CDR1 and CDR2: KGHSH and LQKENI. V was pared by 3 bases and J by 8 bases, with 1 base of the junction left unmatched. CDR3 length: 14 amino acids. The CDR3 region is CASSPGLAGYEQFF. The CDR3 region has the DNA TGTGCCAGCTCACCGGGACTAGCGGGATATGAGCAGTTCTTC.

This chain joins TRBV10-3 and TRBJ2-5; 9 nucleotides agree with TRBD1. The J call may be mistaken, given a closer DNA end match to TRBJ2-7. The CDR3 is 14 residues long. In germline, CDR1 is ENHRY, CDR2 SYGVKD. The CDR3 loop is CAISQTGGGDEQYF. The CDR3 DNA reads TGTGCCATCAGTCAGACAGGGGGGGGTGACGAGCAGTACTTC.

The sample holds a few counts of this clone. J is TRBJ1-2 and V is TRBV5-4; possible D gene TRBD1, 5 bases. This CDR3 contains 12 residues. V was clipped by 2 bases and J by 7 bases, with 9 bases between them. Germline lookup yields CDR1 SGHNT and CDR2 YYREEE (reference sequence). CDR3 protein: CASSFSGAGYTF. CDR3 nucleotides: TGTGCCAGCAGCTTCAGCGGGGCTGGCTACACCTTC.

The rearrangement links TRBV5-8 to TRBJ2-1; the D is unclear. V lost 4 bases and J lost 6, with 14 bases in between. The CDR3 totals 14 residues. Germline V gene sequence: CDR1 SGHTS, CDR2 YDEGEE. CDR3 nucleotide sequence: TGTGCCAGCAGCCTATATCGGTCGGGCAATGAGCAGTTCTTC. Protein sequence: CASSLYRSGNEQFF.

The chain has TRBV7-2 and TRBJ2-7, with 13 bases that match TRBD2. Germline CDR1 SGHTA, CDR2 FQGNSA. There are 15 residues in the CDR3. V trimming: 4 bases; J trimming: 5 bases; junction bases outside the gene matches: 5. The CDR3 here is CASSWGLAGTNEQYF. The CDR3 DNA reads TGTGCCAGCAGCTGGGGACTAGCGGGAACCAACGAGCAGTACTTC.

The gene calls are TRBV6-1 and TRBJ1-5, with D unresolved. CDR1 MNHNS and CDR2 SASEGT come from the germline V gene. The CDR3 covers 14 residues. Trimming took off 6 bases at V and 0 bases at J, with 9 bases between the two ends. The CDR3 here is CASRKGDSNQPQHF. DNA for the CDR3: TGTGCCAGCAGAAAGGGAGATAGCAATCAGCCCCAGCATTTT.